The 21 T cell receptor beta chains listed next were all sequenced from one sample in a study of blood T cell repertoires in COVID-19. This table comes from immunoSEQ multiplex PCR, and its TCRdb copy is limited to in-frame clones, with some not included. The repertoire consists of roughly 440,000 clones, with about 87% occurring once and the leading ten covering over 10%. The sequenced sample was peripheral blood. Every receptor here comes from a woman aged 45 to 65 with COVID-19, enrolled during active disease.

The V gene is TRBV5-4, the J gene TRBJ2-3, with 7 bases matching TRBD2. In germline, CDR1 is SGHNT, CDR2 YYREEE (reference sequence). This CDR3 region has 17 residues. Trimming at V came to 4 bases and at J to 2 bases, leaving 13 bases not matched to a gene. The chain's CDR3 is CASSTPSGGGFTDTQYF. The CDR3, as DNA: TGTGCCAGCAGCACTCCCAGTGGCGGGGGTTTCACAGATACGCAGTATTTT.

The chain is built from TRBV3-1 (or the pseudogene TRBV3-2) and TRBJ1-1; weak D call: TRBD1 (5 bases). Germline CDR1 LGHDT, CDR2 YNNKEL (reference sequence). The CDR3 runs to 15 residues. V was clipped by 2 bases and J by 6 bases, with 16 bases between them. The CDR3 bases are TGTGCCAGCAGCCAAATGAGTTCGGGGGAGGCTGAAGCTTTCTTT. Residues: CASSQMSSGEAEAFF.

The gene calls are TRBV6-5 and TRBJ1-2; weak D call: TRBD1 (6 bases). The CDR3 consists of 14 residues. V was cut by 6 bases and J by 8 bases, with 19 bases left in between. In germline, CDR1 is MNHEY, CDR2 SVGAGI. CDR3 coding DNA: TGTGCCAGCAGAGCCTTGGACAGATCCAGCGGCTACACCTTC. Encoded protein: CASRALDRSSGYTF.

The J gene is TRBJ1-5, the V gene TRBV11-2; no clear D. CDR3 length equals 15 residues. CDR1 is SGHAT, CDR2 FQNNGV, per germline. Trimming took 1 base from V and 0 from J, leaving 7 bases between them. The CDR3: CASSLGQNSNQPQHF. The CDR3 DNA sequence: TGTGCCAGCAGCTTAGGGCAGAATAGCAATCAGCCCCAGCATTTT.

This chain connects TRBV28 to TRBJ2-7; maybe TRBD2 (7 bases). The V end was cut by 7 bases, the J end by 7 bases, with 20 bases between. The CDR3 totals 14 residues. Germline V gives CDR1 MDHEN, CDR2 SYDVKM. The CDR3 region is CASTPEAGAGEQYF. CDR3 DNA sequence: TGTGCCAGCACCCCGGAGGCGGGGGCAGGGGAGCAGTACTTC.

V usage is TRBV9 and J usage is TRBJ1-2; 9 positions match TRBD1. Germline V CDR1 and CDR2: SGDLS, YYNGEE. CDR3 length: 12 amino acids. Losses at the gene ends were 6 bases for V and 6 bases for J; bases not matched to a gene: 3. The CDR3, as DNA: TGTGCCAGCACCCGACAGGGGGATGGCTACACCTTC. Encoded protein: CASTRQGDGYTF.

The J gene is TRBJ2-7, the V gene TRBV19; TRBD2 aligns across 7 bases. The CDR3 runs 15 residues. Germline loops: CDR1 LNHDA, CDR2 SQIVND (reference sequence). V was pared by 3 bases and J by 2 bases, with 7 bases of the junction left unmatched. As DNA, the CDR3 is TGTGCCAGTAGTATTGCAGGGAGGGGCACCTACGAGCAGTACTTC. Translating gives CASSIAGRGTYEQYF.

The V and J genes are TRBV18 and TRBJ1-2, with D possibly TRBD1 on 6 matching bases. Trimming shortened V by 3 bases and J by 4 bases, and 12 bases separated the two germline ends. CDR1 and CDR2 from the germline V gene are KGHSH and LQKENI. This CDR3 contains 14 residues. CDR3 region: CASSPVAGAYGYTF. As DNA, the CDR3 is TGTGCCAGCTCACCGGTCGCAGGGGCCTATGGCTACACCTTC.

The V and J genes are TRBV7-2 and TRBJ2-3, with D unclear. The V gene lost 6 bases and the J gene lost 5 bases, with 9 bases spanning the gap. Per germline, CDR1 SGHTA and CDR2 FQGNSA. The CDR3 has 12 amino acids. The chain's CDR3 is CASSLTGDTQYF. The CDR3, as DNA: TGTGCCAGCAGTCTTACTGGAGATACGCAGTATTTT.

J is TRBJ1-2 and V is TRBV11-3; D gene ambiguous. The V gene's germline CDR1 is SGHNT and CDR2 YENEEA. V was clipped by 5 bases and J by 0 bases, with 19 bases between them. This CDR3 comprises 17 residues. DNA for the CDR3: TGTGCCAGCAGCCGCCCCGCCAGGCGAAAGTCTAACTATGGCTACACCTTC. This sequence encodes CASSRPARRKSNYGYTF. Supplemented by reference TRBV11-3 and TRBJ1-2, the full variable domain reads EAGVVQSPRYKIIEKKQPVAFWCNPISGHNTLYWYLQNLGQGPELLIRYENEEAVDDSQLPKDRFSAERLKGVDSTLKIQPAELGDSAVYLCASSRPARRKSNYGYTFGSGTRLTVV.

The chain combines TRBV11-2 with TRBJ2-2; D is undetermined. V was trimmed by 1 base and J by 7 bases, leaving 4 bases between them. The length of the CDR3 is 12 residues. Germline V CDR1 and CDR2: SGHAT, FQNNGV. The CDR3 reads CASSLVIGELFF. The CDR3 coding sequence is TGTGCCAGCAGCTTAGTTATCGGGGAGCTGTTTTTT.

The rearrangement links TRBV2 to TRBJ1-6; 9 positions match TRBD1. Germline CDR1 reads SNHLY; CDR2 reads FYNNEI. This CDR3 contains 13 residues. With 7 bases clipped from V and 9 bases from J, the junction kept 4 bases outside the gene matches. The DNA for the CDR3 is TGTGCCAGCATGGGACAGGGAATTTCACCCCTCCACTTT. Protein: CASMGQGISPLHF.

The J gene is TRBJ1-1, the V gene TRBV2, with unresolved D. The CDR3 sequence is 9 residues long. CDR1 is SNHLY and CDR2 is FYNNEI in the germline V gene. Trimming took off 8 bases at V and 8 bases at J, with 6 bases between the two ends. CDR3 sequence reads: CASALEAFF. The CDR3 DNA follows: TGTGCCAGCGCGCTAGAAGCTTTCTTT.

The chain carries TRBV5-1 and TRBJ2-3, with 7 bases identical to TRBD2. With V trimmed by 2 bases and J by 2 bases, 5 bases remained unmatched. Germline loops: CDR1 SGHRS, CDR2 YFSETQ. The CDR3 sequence is 15 residues long. The DNA for the CDR3 is TGCGCCAGCAGCTTAAACGGGGGGAACACAGATACGCAGTATTTT. Its translation: CASSLNGGNTDTQYF.

This clone was seen ten or more times. The chain couples TRBV6-5 to TRBJ1-1; D is undetermined. This CDR3 comprises 15 residues. Germline-derived CDR1 and CDR2 are MNHEY and SVGAGI. V shed 2 bases and J shed 11 bases, with 21 bases lying between them. For the CDR3, the DNA is TGTGCCAGCAGTTACGGATTAGTCGGCGGCCCGCTGGCTTTCTTT. Translation gives CASSYGLVGGPLAFF.

The CDR3 region has the DNA TGCGCCAGCAGCCAAGAAGCAAGCTCCTATAATTCACCCCTCCACTTT. Encoded protein: CASSQEASSYNSPLHF. This chain connects TRBV4-1 to TRBJ1-6; D remains unclear. Trimming left V 0 bases short and J 0 bases short, with 6 bases between. This CDR3 spans 16 amino acids. Germline assignment: CDR1 MGHRA and CDR2 YSYEKL.

There are a few counts of this clone. The chain carries TRBV6-1 and TRBJ2-7, with 9 bases matching TRBD1. Germline-derived CDR1 and CDR2 are MNHNS and SASEGT. CDR3 length equals 16 residues. V dropped 0 bases and J dropped 2; count of bases not matched to a gene: 5. The CDR3 coding sequence is TGTGCCAGCAGTGAAGCCTTGGGACAGGGCGCCTACGAGCAGTACTTC. This translates into CASSEALGQGAYEQYF.

J is TRBJ2-2 and V is TRBV19; 8 bases are shared with TRBD1. CDR3 size: 17 residues. The V gene end was trimmed by 5 bases and the J gene end by 0 bases; junction bases not matched to a gene: 8. Germline V gene lookup returns CDR1 LNHDA and CDR2 SQIVND (reference sequence). The CDR3 sequence is CASSPLRDRTNTGELFF. CDR3 in DNA: TGTGCCAGTAGTCCGCTCCGGGACAGGACGAACACCGGGGAGCTGTTTTTT.

This rearrangement joins TRBV7-3 to TRBJ2-2; D not resolved. This CDR3 spans 12 amino acids. Trimming stripped 5 bases from V and 7 bases from J, with 8 bases between. Germline values: CDR1 SGHTA, CDR2 FQGTGA. For the CDR3, the DNA is TGTGCCAGCAGCCTCTCGGGCGGGGAGCTGTTTTTT. Its translation is CASSLSGGELFF.

The chain joins TRBV19 to TRBJ2-5; D unresolved. The germline V and J ends were trimmed by 0 bases and 4 bases, with 6 bases remaining between them. Germline-derived CDR1 and CDR2 are LNHDA and SQIVND (reference sequence). This CDR3 has 13 amino acids. CDR3 bases: TGTGCCAGTAGTATAGAACCAGGAGAGACCCAGTACTTC. Translation gives CASSIEPGETQYF.

This clone was seen once. The chain uses TRBV7-3 and TRBJ2-1; a weak D match, TRBD2 (6 bases). The CDR3 consists of 17 residues. From germline, CDR1 is SGHTA and CDR2 FQGTGA. V dropped 0 bases and J dropped 3 bases, with 15 bases sitting between them. CDR3 in amino acids: CASSLTGLSGDYNEQFF. CDR3 nucleotides: TGTGCCAGCAGCTTAACTGGACTAAGCGGCGACTACAATGAGCAGTTCTTC.